These 17 T cell receptor beta chains were sequenced from one sample in a study of blood T cell repertoires in COVID-19. Generated by immunoSEQ multiplex PCR, the TCRdb table keeps only in-frame clones and is missing some. The sample has some 150,000 clones, about 80% seen once. The material sequenced was peripheral blood. The source is a human donor in a cohort sampled during active COVID-19.

This chain connects TRBV5-4 to TRBJ2-5; 7 positions match TRBD2. J was trimmed by 5 bases and V by 4 bases; bases with no gene match: 14. CDR3 length: 16 residues. The germline gives CDR1 SGHNT, CDR2 YYREEE (reference sequence). In DNA form, the CDR3 reads TGTGCCAGCAGCCGGGACTACACAAGCACGGGTGAGACCCAGTACTTC. Translating it yields CASSRDYTSTGETQYF.

This chain connects TRBV3-1 (or the pseudogene TRBV3-2) to TRBJ2-1; 7 nucleotides match TRBD2. This CDR3 has 15 residues. The germline gives CDR1 LGHDT, CDR2 YNNKEL (reference sequence). The V and J ends lost 5 bases and 4 bases, in that order; junction bases with no gene match: 8. The CDR3 loop is CASSIRSGDYNEQFF. The CDR3 nucleotides read TGTGCCAGCAGCATTCGGAGCGGGGATTACAATGAGCAGTTCTTC.

The rearrangement uses TRBV7-9 and TRBJ1-6; the match to TRBD1 covers 7 bases. The germline V gene encodes CDR1 SEHNR and CDR2 FQNEAQ (reference sequence). The CDR3 spans 15 residues. J lost 7 bases, V lost 1 base, and 4 bases had no gene match. Written as DNA, the CDR3 is TGTGCCAGCAGCTTAGAGGGGGCGTCCAATTCACCCCTCCACTTT. Its translation: CASSLEGASNSPLHF. Full variable domain (missing parts from reference TRBV7-9 and TRBJ1-6): DTGVSQNPRHKITKRGQNVTFRCDPISEHNRLYWYRQTLGQGPEFLTYFQNEAQLEKSRLLSDRFSAERPKGSFSTLEIQRTEQGDSAMYLCASSLEGASNSPLHFGNGTRLTVT.

The chain has TRBV29-1 and TRBJ2-3, with TRBD1 matching 10 bases. The junction had 5 bases not matched to a gene; V was cut back by 7 bases and J by 4 bases. This CDR3 has 13 amino acids. Looked up from germline, CDR1 is SQVTM and CDR2 is ANQGSEA. The CDR3 nucleotides are TGCAGCGCGGGACAGGGGATCGCAGATACGCAGTATTTT. Encoded protein: CSAGQGIADTQYF.

This chain joins TRBV5-1 and TRBJ2-7, with 7 nucleotides matching TRBD1. Germline V CDR1 and CDR2: SGHRS, YFSETQ. The CDR3 sequence is 12 residues long. Losses at the gene ends were 1 base for V and 6 bases for J; bases not matched to a gene: 1. CDR3 loop: CASSLTGAEQYF. For the CDR3, the DNA is TGCGCCAGCAGCTTGACAGGGGCCGAGCAGTACTTC.

This rearrangement joins TRBV28 to TRBJ2-7, with a tentative D call TRBD2 (8 bases). V was cut by 6 bases and J by 1 base, with 19 bases left in between. CDR1 and CDR2 (germline): MDHEN, SYDVKM. This CDR3 spans 16 amino acids. The CDR3 loop is CASRRRGRGASYEQYF. The CDR3 region has the DNA TGTGCCAGCAGGCGAAGGGGGCGGGGGGCATCCTACGAGCAGTACTTC.

The chain combines TRBV6-1 with TRBJ2-1; tentative D call: TRBD2 (7 bases). CDR1 is MNHNS, CDR2 SASEGT, per germline. This CDR3 is built from 14 residues. Trimming took off 3 bases at V and 8 bases at J, with 14 bases between the two ends. The CDR3 here is CASSDLAGGHEQFF. Here the CDR3 DNA reads TGTGCCAGCAGTGATCTCGCCGGGGGGCATGAGCAGTTCTTC.

The genes are TRBV3-1 (or the pseudogene TRBV3-2) and TRBJ2-1; D is unclear. V lost 1 base, J lost 4 bases, and 5 bases lay in between. Germline V lookup: CDR1 LGHDT, CDR2 YNNKEL (reference sequence). The CDR3 totals 13 residues. CDR3 coding DNA: TGTGCCAGCAGCCAAGGTAGTTACAATGAGCAGTTCTTC. Translated, it gives CASSQGSYNEQFF.

This sequence joins TRBV3-1 (or the pseudogene TRBV3-2) and TRBJ2-4, with a weak D call TRBD1 (5 bases). Trimming pared 2 bases from V and 16 bases from J, leaving 12 bases between. Germline V CDR1 and CDR2: LGHDT, YNNKEL (reference sequence). The length of the CDR3 is 11 residues. CDR3 region: CASSQRGWVYF. DNA for the CDR3: TGTGCCAGCAGCCAAAGGGGCTGGGTCTACTTC.

The V call is TRBV5-4, the J call TRBJ1-4, with 9 nucleotides matching TRBD1. The ends lost 4 bases at V and 8 bases at J; junction bases unmatched: 6. This CDR3 comprises 14 residues. From germline, CDR1 is SGHNT and CDR2 YYREEE (reference sequence). The CDR3 sequence is CASSRGQGEEKLFF. The CDR3 DNA reads TGTGCCAGCAGCAGGGGACAGGGTGAAGAAAAACTGTTTTTT.

J is TRBJ2-1 and V is TRBV6-1, with D maybe TRBD2 (5 bases). The V gene's germline CDR1 is MNHNS and CDR2 SASEGT. The CDR3 covers 15 residues. Trimming removed 1 base at V and 8 bases at J, with 15 bases between. This CDR3 reads CASSEGLAKNDEQFF. In nucleotides, the CDR3 is TGTGCCAGCAGTGAAGGGCTAGCTAAGAATGATGAGCAGTTCTTC.

The genes are TRBV11-2 and TRBJ1-4, with 7 nucleotides matching TRBD1. The ends lost 0 bases at V and 7 bases at J; junction bases unmatched: 5. Looked up from germline, CDR1 is SGHAT and CDR2 is FQNNGV. CDR3 length: 15 residues. CDR3 DNA sequence: TGTGCCAGCAGCTTAGAAGACAGGGTCGGTGAAAAACTGTTTTTT. Translated, it gives CASSLEDRVGEKLFF.

The rearrangement uses TRBV7-9 and TRBJ1-2, with TRBD1 identical over 8 bases. The CDR3 totals 13 residues. Germline loops: CDR1 SEHNR, CDR2 FQNEAQ (reference sequence). Unmatched junction bases numbered 5, after V lost 5 bases and J lost 6 bases. CDR3 sequence: CASSVTGEDGYTF. Here the CDR3 DNA reads TGTGCCAGCAGCGTGACAGGGGAAGATGGCTACACCTTC.

This clone was seen only once. The chain has TRBV3-1 (or the pseudogene TRBV3-2) and TRBJ2-1, with 10 bases identical to TRBD2. Looked up from germline, CDR1 is LGHDT and CDR2 is YNNKEL (reference sequence). This CDR3 has 16 amino acids. J lost 4 bases, V lost 4 bases, and 7 bases had no gene match. CDR3 protein: CASSPWTSGAYNEQFF. In nucleotides, the CDR3 is TGTGCCAGCAGCCCCTGGACTAGCGGAGCATACAATGAGCAGTTCTTC.

The gene calls are TRBV28 and TRBJ1-3; D may be TRBD1 (5 bases). Trimming removed 6 bases from V and 3 bases from J, with 15 bases in between. The CDR3 totals 15 residues. Germline V gives CDR1 MDHEN, CDR2 SYDVKM. CDR3 DNA sequence: TGTGCCAGCAGCCGCGGGGAGGGGTATGGAAACACCATATATTTT. Protein sequence: CASSRGEGYGNTIYF.

This clone has ten or more counts. The chain uses TRBV5-1 and TRBJ1-6, with 7 bases fitting TRBD1. Losses at the gene ends were 0 bases for V and 7 bases for J; bases not matched to a gene: 7. Germline values: CDR1 SGHRS, CDR2 YFSETQ. This CDR3 comprises 16 residues. Here the CDR3 reads CASSLETGTANSPLHF. As DNA, the CDR3 is TGCGCCAGCAGCTTGGAGACCGGGACAGCCAATTCACCCCTCCACTTT.

The gene calls are TRBV29-1 and TRBJ2-3; D uncertain. Germline values: CDR1 SQVTM, CDR2 ANQGSEA. V lost 4 bases to trimming and J lost 2 bases, with 7 bases between them. The CDR3 totals 12 residues. In DNA, the CDR3 is TGCAGCGTTGCAGAATACACAGATACGCAGTATTTT. Its protein is CSVAEYTDTQYF.